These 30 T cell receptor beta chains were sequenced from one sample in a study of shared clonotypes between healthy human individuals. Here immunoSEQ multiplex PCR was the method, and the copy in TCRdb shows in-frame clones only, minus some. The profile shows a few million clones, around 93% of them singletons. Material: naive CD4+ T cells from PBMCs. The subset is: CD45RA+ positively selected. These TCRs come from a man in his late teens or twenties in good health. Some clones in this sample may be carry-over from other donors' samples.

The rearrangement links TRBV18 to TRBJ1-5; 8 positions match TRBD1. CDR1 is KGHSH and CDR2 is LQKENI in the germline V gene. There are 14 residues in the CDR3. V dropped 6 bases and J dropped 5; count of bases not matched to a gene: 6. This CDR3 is CASSAGTGDQPQHF. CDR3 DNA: TGTGCCAGCTCCGCGGGGACAGGAGATCAGCCCCAGCATTTT.

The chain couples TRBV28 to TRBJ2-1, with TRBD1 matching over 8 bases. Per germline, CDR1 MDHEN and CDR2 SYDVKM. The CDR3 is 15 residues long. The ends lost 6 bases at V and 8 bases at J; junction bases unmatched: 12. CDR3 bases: TGTGCCAGCAGCCAGACAGGGGCCCTGGTGGATGAGCAGTTCTTC. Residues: CASSQTGALVDEQFF.

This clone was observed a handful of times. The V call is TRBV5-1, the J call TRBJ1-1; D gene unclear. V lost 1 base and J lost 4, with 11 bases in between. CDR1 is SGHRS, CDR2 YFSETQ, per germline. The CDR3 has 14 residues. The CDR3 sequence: CASSLHTGGTEAFF. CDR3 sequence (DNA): TGCGCCAGCAGCTTGCACACTGGCGGCACTGAAGCTTTCTTT.

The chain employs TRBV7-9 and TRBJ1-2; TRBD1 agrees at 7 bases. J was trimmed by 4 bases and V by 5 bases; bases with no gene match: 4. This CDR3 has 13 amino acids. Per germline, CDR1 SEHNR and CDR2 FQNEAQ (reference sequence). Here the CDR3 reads CASSEAGGYGYTF. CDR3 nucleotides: TGTGCCAGCAGCGAAGCAGGGGGCTATGGCTACACCTTC.

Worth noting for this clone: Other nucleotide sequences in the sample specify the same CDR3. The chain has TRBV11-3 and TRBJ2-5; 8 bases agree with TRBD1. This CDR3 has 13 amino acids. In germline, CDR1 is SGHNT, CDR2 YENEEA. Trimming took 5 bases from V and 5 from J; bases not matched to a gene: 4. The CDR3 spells CASSPDRGETQYF. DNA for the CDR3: TGTGCCAGCAGCCCTGACAGGGGTGAGACCCAGTACTTC.

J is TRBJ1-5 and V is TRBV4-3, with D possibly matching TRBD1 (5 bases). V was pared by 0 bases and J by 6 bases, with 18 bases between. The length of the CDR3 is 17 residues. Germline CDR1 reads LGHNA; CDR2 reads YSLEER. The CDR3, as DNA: TGCGCCAGCAGCCAAGATTTCCCAGGTCGTGGGGGTCAGCCCCAGCATTTT. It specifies CASSQDFPGRGGQPQHF.

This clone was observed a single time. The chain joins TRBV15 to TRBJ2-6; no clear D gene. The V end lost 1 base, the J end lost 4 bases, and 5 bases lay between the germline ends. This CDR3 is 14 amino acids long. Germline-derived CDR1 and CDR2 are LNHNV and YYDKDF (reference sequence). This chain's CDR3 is CATSRVEGANVLTF. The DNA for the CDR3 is TGTGCCACCAGCAGAGTGGAGGGGGCCAACGTCCTGACTTTC. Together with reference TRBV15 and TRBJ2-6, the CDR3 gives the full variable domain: DAMVIQNPRYQVTQFGKPVTLSCSQTLNHNVMYWYQQKSSQAPKLLFHYYDKDFNNEADTPDNFQSRRPNTSFCFLDIRSPGLGDTAMYLCATSRVEGANVLTFGAGSRLTVL.

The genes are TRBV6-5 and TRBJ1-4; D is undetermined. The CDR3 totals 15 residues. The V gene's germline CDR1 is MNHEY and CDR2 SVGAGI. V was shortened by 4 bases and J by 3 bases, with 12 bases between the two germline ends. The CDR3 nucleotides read TGTGCCAGCAGTTGGACGGGCGTACCTAATGAAAAACTGTTTTTT. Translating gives CASSWTGVPNEKLFF.

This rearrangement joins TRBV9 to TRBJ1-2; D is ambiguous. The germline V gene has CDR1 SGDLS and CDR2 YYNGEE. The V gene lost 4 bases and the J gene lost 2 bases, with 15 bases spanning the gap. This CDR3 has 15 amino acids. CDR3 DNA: TGTGCCAGCAGCTCTTCCTCCGGGGAAAACTATGGCTACACCTTC. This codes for CASSSSSGENYGYTF.

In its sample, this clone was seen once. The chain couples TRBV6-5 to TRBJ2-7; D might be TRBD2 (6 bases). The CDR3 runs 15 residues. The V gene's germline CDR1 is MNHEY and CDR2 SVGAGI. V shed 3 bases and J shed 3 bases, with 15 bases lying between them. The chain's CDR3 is CASSYSGGSDYEQYF. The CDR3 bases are TGTGCCAGCAGTTATAGCGGAGGATCTGACTACGAGCAGTACTTC.

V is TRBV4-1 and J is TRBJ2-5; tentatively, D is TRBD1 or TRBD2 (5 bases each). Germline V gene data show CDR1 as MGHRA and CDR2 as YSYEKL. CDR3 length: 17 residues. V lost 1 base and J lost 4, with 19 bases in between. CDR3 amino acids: CASSQGPERGLGETQYF. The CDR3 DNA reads TGCGCCAGCAGCCAAGGTCCCGAGAGGGGCTTGGGAGAGACCCAGTACTTC.

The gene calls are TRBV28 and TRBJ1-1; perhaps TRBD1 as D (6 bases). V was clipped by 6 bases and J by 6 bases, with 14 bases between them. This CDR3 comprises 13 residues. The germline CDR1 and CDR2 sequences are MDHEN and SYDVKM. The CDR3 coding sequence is TGTGCCAGCAGGAAAACAGGGTTCCCTGAAGCTTTCTTT. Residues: CASRKTGFPEAFF.

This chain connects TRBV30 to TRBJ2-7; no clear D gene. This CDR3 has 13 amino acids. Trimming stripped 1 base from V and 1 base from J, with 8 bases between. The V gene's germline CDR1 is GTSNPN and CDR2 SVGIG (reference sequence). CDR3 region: CAWSDSSSYEQYF. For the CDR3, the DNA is TGTGCCTGGAGTGACTCTAGTTCCTACGAGCAGTACTTC.

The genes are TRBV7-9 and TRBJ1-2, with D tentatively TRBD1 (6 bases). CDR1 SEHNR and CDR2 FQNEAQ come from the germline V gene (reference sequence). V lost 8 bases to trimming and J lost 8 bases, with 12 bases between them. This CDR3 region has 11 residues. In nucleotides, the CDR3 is TGTGCCAGCCTTCTAGGGGGAGGCTACACCTTC. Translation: CASLLGGGYTF.

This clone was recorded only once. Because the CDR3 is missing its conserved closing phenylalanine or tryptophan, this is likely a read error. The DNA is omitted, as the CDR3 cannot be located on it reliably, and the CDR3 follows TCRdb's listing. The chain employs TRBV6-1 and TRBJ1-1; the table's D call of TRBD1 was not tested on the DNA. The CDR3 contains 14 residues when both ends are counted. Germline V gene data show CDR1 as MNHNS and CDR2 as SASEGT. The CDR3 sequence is CASSDLTRPRNLQV.

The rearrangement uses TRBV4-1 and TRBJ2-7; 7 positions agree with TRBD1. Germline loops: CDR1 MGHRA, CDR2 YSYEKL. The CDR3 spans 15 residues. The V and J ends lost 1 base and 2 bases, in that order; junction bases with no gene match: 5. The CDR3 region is CASSQGDRDPYEQYF. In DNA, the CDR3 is TGCGCCAGCAGCCAAGGAGACAGGGACCCCTACGAGCAGTACTTC.

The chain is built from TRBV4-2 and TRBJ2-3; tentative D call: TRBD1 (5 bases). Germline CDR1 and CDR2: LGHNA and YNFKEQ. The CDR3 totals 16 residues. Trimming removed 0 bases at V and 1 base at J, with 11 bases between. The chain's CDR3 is CASSQDVETGTDTQYF. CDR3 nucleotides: TGTGCCAGCAGCCAAGATGTGGAGACAGGCACAGATACGCAGTATTTT.

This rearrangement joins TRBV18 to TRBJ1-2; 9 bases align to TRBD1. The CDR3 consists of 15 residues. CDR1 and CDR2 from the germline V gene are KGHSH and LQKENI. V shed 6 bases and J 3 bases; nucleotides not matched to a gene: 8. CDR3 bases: TGTGCCAGCTCCTTAGTTGGACAGGGGCACTATGGCTACACCTTC. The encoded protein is CASSLVGQGHYGYTF. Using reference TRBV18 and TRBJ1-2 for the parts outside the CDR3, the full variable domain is NAGVMQNPRHLVRRRGQEARLRCSPMKGHSHVYWYRQLPEEGLKFMVYLQKENIIDESGMPKERFSAEFPKEGPSILRIQQVVRGDSAAYFCASSLVGQGHYGYTFGSGTRLTVV.

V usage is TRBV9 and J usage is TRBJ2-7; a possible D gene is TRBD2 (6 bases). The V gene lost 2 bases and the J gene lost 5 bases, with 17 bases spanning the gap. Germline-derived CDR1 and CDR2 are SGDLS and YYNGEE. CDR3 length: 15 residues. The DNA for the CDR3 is TGTGCCAGCAGCGTGAGATCGGGGGACGCGGACGAGCAGTACTTC. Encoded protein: CASSVRSGDADEQYF.

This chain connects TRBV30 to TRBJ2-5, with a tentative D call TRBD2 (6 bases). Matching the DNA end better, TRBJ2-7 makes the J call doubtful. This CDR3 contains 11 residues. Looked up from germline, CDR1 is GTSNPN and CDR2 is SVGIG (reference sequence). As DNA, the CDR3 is TGTGCCGGCGGGGACTCCTACGAGCAGTACTTC. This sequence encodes CAGGDSYEQYF.

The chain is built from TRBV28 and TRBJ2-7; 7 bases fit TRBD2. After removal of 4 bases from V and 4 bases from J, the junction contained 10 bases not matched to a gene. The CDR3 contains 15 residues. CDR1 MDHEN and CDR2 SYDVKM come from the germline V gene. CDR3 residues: CASSSGGTASYEQYF. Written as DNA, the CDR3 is TGTGCCAGCAGTTCCGGGGGGACGGCCTCTTACGAGCAGTACTTC.

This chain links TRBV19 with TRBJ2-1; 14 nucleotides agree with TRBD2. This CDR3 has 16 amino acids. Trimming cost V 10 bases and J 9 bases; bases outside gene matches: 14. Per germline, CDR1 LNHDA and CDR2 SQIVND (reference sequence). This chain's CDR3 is CATGTSGSNRESEQFF. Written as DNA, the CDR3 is TGTGCCACTGGGACTAGCGGGAGTAACCGTGAGAGTGAGCAGTTCTTC.

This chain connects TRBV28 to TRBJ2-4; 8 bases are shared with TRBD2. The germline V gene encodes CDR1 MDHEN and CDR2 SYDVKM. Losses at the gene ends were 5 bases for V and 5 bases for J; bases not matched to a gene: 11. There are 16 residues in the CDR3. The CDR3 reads CASSPPGGTRENIQYF. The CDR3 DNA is TGTGCCAGCAGTCCCCCGGGAGGGACCCGTGAAAACATTCAGTACTTC.

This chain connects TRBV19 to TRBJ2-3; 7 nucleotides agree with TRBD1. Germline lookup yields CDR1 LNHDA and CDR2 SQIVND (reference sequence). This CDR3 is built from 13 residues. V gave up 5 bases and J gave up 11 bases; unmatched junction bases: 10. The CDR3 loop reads CASSPTHRGGQYF. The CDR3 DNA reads TGTGCCAGTAGTCCCACCCACAGGGGTGGGCAGTATTTT. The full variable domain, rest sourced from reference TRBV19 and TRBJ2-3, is DGGITQSPKYLFRKEGQNVTLSCEQNLNHDAMYWYRQDPGQGLRLIYYSQIVNDFQKGDIAEGYSVSREKKESFPLTVTSAQKNPTAFYLCASSPTHRGGQYFGPGTRLTVL.

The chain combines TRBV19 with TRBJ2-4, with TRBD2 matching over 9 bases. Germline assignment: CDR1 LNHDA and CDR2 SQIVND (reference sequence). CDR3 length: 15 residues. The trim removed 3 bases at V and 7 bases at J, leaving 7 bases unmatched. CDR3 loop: CASSMGLAGWNIQYF. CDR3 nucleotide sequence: TGTGCCAGTAGTATGGGGCTAGCGGGATGGAACATTCAGTACTTC.

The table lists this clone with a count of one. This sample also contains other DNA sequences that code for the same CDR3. The CDR3 sequence: CASSLVEGYTEAFF. CDR3 in DNA: TGTGCCAGCAGCTTAGTTGAGGGGTACACTGAAGCTTTCTTT. This rearrangement joins TRBV7-9 to TRBJ1-1, with D possibly being TRBD1 (5 bases). The CDR3 runs to 14 residues. Per the germline V gene, CDR1 is SEHNR and CDR2 is FQNEAQ (reference sequence). Trimming removed 1 base at V and 3 bases at J, with 9 bases between.

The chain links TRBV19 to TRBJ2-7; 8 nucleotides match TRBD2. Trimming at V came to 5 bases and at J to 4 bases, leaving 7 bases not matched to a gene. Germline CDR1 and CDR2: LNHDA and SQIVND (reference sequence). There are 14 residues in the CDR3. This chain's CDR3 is CASSRTSLYYEQYF. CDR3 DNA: TGTGCCAGTAGTCGGACTAGCCTTTATTACGAGCAGTACTTC.

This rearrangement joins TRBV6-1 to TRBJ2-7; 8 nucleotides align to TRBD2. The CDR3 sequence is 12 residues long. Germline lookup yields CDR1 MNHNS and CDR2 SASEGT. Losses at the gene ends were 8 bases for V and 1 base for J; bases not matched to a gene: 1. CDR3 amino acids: CASGTSSYEQYF. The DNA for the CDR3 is TGTGCCAGCGGGACTAGTTCCTACGAGCAGTACTTC.

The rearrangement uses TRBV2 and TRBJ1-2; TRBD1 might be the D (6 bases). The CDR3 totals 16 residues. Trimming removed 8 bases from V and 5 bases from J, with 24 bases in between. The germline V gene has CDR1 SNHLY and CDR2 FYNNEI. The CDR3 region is CASRKTGSPIGYGYTF. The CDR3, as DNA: TGTGCCAGCCGTAAGACAGGTTCCCCCATTGGGTATGGCTACACCTTC.

For the CDR3, the DNA is TGTGCCAGCATTAAATTAGCGAATGAGCAGTTCTTC. Translated: CASIKLANEQFF. The rearrangement joins TRBV2 to TRBJ2-1; TRBD2 might be the D (5 bases). Germline CDR1 is SNHLY and CDR2 is FYNNEI. This CDR3 region has 12 residues. V shed 7 bases and J shed 7 bases, with 11 bases lying between them.